This T cell receptor beta chain was recovered during a study of blood T cells in healthy people across ages. Notes on the study in general: Diversity figures based on one million T cells were deemed too low. A strong correlation between TCR beta diversity and naive T cell percentage was seen.

This CDR3 is built from 16 residues. The ends were cut back, 1 base at V and 7 bases at J, with 20 bases in the middle. Germline CDR1 KGHSH, CDR2 LQKENI. This clonotype was counted only a few times. Its antigen is currently unknown. Total RNA extraction produced at least 5 micrograms (per sample) for the study. Primers used in a second PCR of about 7 to 12 cycles were a sample-barcoded 5' primer and a J-beta primer mix. TCRdb recomputed calls from the 5' RACE reads with MiXCR, one row per CDR3 protein. In the table there are 700,000 or so distinct CDR3 sequences, 35% to 50% of which are singletons. The receptor's source is an older man in good health. The sample consisted of blood. The chain has TRBV18 and TRBJ2-7; a weak D match, TRBD2 (5 bases). The chain's CDR3 is CASSPLKGTSRGEQYF. CDR3 DNA: TGTGCCAGCTCACCACTTAAGGGAACCTCCCGGGGAGAGCAGTACTTC.